Listed here are 5 T cell receptor beta chains from one sample, sequenced in a study of blood T cells in healthy people across ages. The second PCR ran about 6 to 11 cycles with a sample-barcoded 5' primer and J-beta primers. TCRdb independently ran MiXCR on the 5' RACE reads; one entry per CDR3 protein. The sample has about 780,000 distinct CDR3 sequences, about 46% seen once; the top ten hold about a sixth. Sequences were obtained from blood. These receptors all come from a man aged 80 or over in good health.

The rearrangement links TRBV29-1 to TRBJ2-7, with D possibly being TRBD1 (5 bases). Trimming took off 5 bases at V and 4 bases at J, with 12 bases between the two ends. This CDR3 spans 12 amino acids. Germline loops: CDR1 SQVTM, CDR2 ANQGSEA. CDR3 amino acids: CSVLLTAYEQYF. Written as DNA, the CDR3 is TGCAGCGTTTTGCTGACAGCTTACGAGCAGTACTTC.

As regards this clonotype: It may be a read error: a sequence one base away is much more abundant. This sequence joins TRBV7-2 and TRBJ1-5; D uncertain. The CDR3 covers 13 residues. The ends were cut back, 1 base at V and 5 bases at J, with 6 bases in the middle. The germline V gene encodes CDR1 SGHTA and CDR2 FQGNSA. The CDR3 DNA reads TGTACCAGCAGCTTAGTAGGGCATCAGCCCCAGCATTTT. Its translation: CTSSLVGHQPQHF.

In this sample, this clonotype turned up a few times. This chain joins TRBV7-9 and TRBJ2-7; D perhaps matches TRBD2 (5 bases). The length of the CDR3 is 11 residues. Deletions cut 5 bases from V and 7 bases from J, with 9 bases between. CDR1 SEHNR and CDR2 FQNEAQ come from the germline V gene (reference sequence). The CDR3 nucleotides read TGTGCCAGCAGCATGGGAGTGGAGCAGTACTTC. This codes for CASSMGVEQYF.

This clonotype came up a few times. The J gene is TRBJ2-7, the V gene TRBV20-1; 8 nucleotides agree with TRBD1. This CDR3 is built from 14 residues. Trimming cost V 5 bases and J 3 bases; bases outside gene matches: 9. In germline, CDR1 is DFQATT, CDR2 SNEGSKA (reference sequence). In DNA, the CDR3 is TGCAGTGCTCCCCAGGGGGCTGGTGACTACGAGCAGTACTTC. It encodes CSAPQGAGDYEQYF.

This clonotype was counted a few times. This chain uses TRBV28 with TRBJ1-2; TRBD1 matches 7 bases. This CDR3 contains 15 residues. From germline, CDR1 is MDHEN and CDR2 SYDVKM. After removal of 2 bases from V and 1 base from J, the junction contained 4 bases not matched to a gene. CDR3 DNA: TGTGCCAGCAGTTTAGGGCAGGGGGTTAACTATGGCTACACCTTC. This gives the protein CASSLGQGVNYGYTF.